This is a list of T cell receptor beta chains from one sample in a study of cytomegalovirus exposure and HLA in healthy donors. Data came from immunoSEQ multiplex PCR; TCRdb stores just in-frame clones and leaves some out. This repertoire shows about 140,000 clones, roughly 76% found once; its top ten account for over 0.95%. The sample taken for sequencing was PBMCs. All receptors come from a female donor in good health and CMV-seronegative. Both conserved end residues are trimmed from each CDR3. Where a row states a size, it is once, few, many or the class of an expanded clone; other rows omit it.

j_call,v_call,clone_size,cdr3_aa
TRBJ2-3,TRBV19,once,ASSRGRTPSGSGTDTQY
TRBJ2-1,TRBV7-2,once,ASSPSQVAGGYNEQF
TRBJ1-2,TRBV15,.,ATSLRLTGSGGYT
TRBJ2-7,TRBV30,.,ACLAGGSPYEQY
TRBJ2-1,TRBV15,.,ATSRPSGTYNEQF
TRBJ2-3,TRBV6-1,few,ASTGGASGTDTQY
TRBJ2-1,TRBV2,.,ASSISGTNNEQF
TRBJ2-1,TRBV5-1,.,ASSLIAGGPNEQF
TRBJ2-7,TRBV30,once,AGHYRVDEQY
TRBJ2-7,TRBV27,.,ASSLRTTHEQY
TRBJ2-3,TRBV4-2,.,ASRITSAEVGDTQY
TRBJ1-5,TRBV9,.,ASSSGSSNQPQH
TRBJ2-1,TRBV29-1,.,SVGEVEQF
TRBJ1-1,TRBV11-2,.,ATVGSQNTEAF
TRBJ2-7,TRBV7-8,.,ASGQVPYEQY
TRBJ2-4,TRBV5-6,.,ASSLGSGQLKNIQY
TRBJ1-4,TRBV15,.,ATSDRTGTGDEKLF
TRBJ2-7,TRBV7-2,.,ASSLESEQY
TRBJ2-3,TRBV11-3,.,ASSYAGKVGTDTQY
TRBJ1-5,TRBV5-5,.,ASSPRQGPNQPQH
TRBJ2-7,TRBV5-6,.,ASSLGGGPYEQY
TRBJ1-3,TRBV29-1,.,SVLTVQVSGNTIY
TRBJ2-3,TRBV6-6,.,ATKGGKDTQY
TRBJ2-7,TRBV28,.,ASSPWGSGDYEQY
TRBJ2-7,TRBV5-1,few,ASRRLGGGDYSYEQY
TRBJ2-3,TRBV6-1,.,ASSEKGELPTDTQY
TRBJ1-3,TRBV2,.,ASSTGFSGNTIY
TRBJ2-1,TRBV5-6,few,ASRGSGNGAYNEQF
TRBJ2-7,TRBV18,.,ASSPGTGGLYEQY
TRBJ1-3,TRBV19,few,ASSIGLPQGPGNTIY
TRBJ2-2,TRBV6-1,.,ASEQYTGELF
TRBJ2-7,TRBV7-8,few,ASSLASGYYEQY
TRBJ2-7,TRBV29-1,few,SVEDPTGEDYEQY
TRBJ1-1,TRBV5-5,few,ASSWGGDEAF
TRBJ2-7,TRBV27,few,ASSFIHRPGQGRTYEQY
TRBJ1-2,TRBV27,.,ASSLLGRGGYT
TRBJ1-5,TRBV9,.,ASSSRGRPQH
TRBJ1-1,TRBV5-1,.,ASSLTGVGTEAF
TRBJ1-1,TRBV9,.,ASSPGQGRSTEAF
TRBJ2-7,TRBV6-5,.,ASSCRGLACEQY
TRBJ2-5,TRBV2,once,ASSPGTSGRETQY
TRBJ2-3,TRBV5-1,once,ASRPGTSGSGDTQY
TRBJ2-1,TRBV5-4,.,ASSTDPVMDNEQF
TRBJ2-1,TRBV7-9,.,ASSGRDFIFNEQF
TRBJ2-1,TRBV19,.,ASSPMSGSYNEQF
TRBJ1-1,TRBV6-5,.,ASSYERKNTEAF
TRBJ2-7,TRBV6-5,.,ASSRPWGDYEQY
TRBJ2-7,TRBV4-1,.,ASSQIRTGAPNEQY
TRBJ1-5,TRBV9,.,ASSVGGQRNQPQH
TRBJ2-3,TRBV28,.,ASSQFPGTQY
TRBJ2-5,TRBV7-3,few,ASSQGTSGQETQY
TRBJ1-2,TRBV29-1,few,SASGTGYGYT
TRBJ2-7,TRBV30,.,AMQTGGYEQY
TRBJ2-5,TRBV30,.,AWRTGWETQY
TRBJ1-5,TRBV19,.,ASSGWGLNQPQH
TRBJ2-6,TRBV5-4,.,ASSLAGAVSGANVLT
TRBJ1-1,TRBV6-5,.,ASSYSGSVTEAF
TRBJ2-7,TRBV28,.,ASTPLGDRGRTSSYEQY
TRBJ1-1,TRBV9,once,ASSVAHGGAHTEAF
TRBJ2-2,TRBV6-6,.,ASSPQGFANTGELF